This TCR beta chain was observed in a study of T cell responses to AZD1222 COVID-19 vaccine. Whole-study results and caveats: Baseline testing showed seropositivity in only a handful of AZD1222 recipients. Spike was spanned by vaccine-associated CD4 TCRs, with dominance at 160-218 and 743-854.

As for this clone: Its matching antigen is unknown.

The repertoire was sequenced with immunoSEQ multiplex PCR; TCRdb's copy has only in-frame clones and lacks some. The repertoire holds 100,000 to 120,000 clones, with roughly four fifths as singletons. This TCR was recovered from an adult in good health. Sequencing was performed on peripheral blood, taken on day 0 of AZD1222 vaccination.

DNA of the CDR3: TGTGCCACCAGCAGGACAGGGTCGGCGCGCCTTGACTATGGCTACACCTTC. Its protein product is CATSRTGSARLDYGYTF. The V gene is TRBV15, the J gene TRBJ1-2; 7 nucleotides agree with TRBD1. CDR1 and CDR2 from the germline V gene are LNHNV and YYDKDF (reference sequence). V lost 3 bases to trimming and J lost 3 bases; unmatched junction nucleotides: 13. The CDR3 consists of 17 residues.